The 26 T cell receptor beta chains below were found in one sample sequenced in a study of cytomegalovirus exposure and HLA in healthy donors (dated by TCRdb to the late 2010s). To prepare the library, the immunoSEQ multiplex PCR assay was applied. The multiplex PCR relied on a mix of 60 forward primers for TCR Vbeta segments and 13 reverse primers for TCR Jbeta segments. TCRdb provides this immuneACCESS table in a form limited to in-frame rearrangements. Some clones are lacking; in checked studies, under half of them reflect an unresolved V gene, and why the rest are absent is not known. The sample table lists about 190,000 clones, roughly four fifths of them with a count of one. 10% to 13% of the sample is held by the ten biggest clonotypes. The sample consisted of PBMCs. The receptors were sampled from a woman aged 45-60 years in good health and CMV-seropositive.

V is TRBV28 and J is TRBJ1-5, with D maybe TRBD1 (6 bases). Germline assignment: CDR1 MDHEN and CDR2 SYDVKM. The CDR3 has 14 amino acids. V lost 6 bases, J lost 8 bases, and 17 bases lay in between. The CDR3 loop reads CASRDYYRQEPQHF. CDR3 sequence (DNA): TGTGCCAGCAGAGACTATTATCGACAGGAGCCCCAGCATTTT.

The CDR3 region has the DNA TGTGCCAGCAGCTTAGACAGATTGAGCACAGATACGCAGTATTTT. Translation: CASSLDRLSTDTQYF. This sequence joins TRBV7-3 and TRBJ2-3, with D maybe TRBD1 (5 bases). The CDR3 totals 15 residues. In germline, CDR1 is SGHTA, CDR2 FQGTGA. V shed 2 bases and J shed 0 bases, with 9 bases lying between them.

This chain joins TRBV28 and TRBJ1-3, with D maybe TRBD1 (6 bases). V lost 5 bases and J lost 1, with 12 bases in between. The CDR3 extends over 15 amino acids. CDR1 and CDR2 (germline): MDHEN, SYDVKM. The CDR3 DNA follows: TGTGCCAGCAGTGGTTCCACAGGGTCTGGAAACACCATATATTTT. Translated, it gives CASSGSTGSGNTIYF. The complete variable domain, with remaining parts taken from reference TRBV28 and TRBJ1-3, reads DVKVTQSSRYLVKRTGEKVFLECVQDMDHENMFWYRQDPGLGLRLIYFSYDVKMKEKGDIPEGYSVSREKKERFSLILESASTNQTSMYLCASSGSTGSGNTIYFGEGSWLTVV.

The chain carries TRBV7-5 and TRBJ1-5; the table's TRBD1 call for D was not verified on the DNA. TRBV7-5 is labeled a pseudogene. The CDR3 totals 17 residues. The CDR3 sequence: CARSLAVLTGSNQPQHF. The CDR3 DNA follows: TGTGCCAGAAGCTTAGCAGTGCTGACAGGGAGCAATCAGCCCCAGCATTTT.

As concerns this clone: The junction does not match germline at one end; this may be a read error. In the same sample, other DNA sequences code for this CDR3. The chain uses TRBV7-2 and TRBJ1-6; D possibly corresponds to TRBD1 (5 bases). Germline assignment: CDR1 SGHTA and CDR2 FQGNSA. CDR3 length: 14 amino acids. The CDR3 DNA is TGTGCCAGCAGCTTACATCAGGGAAATTCCCCCCTCCACTTT. It codes for CASSLHQGNSPLHF.

The chain uses TRBV5-1 and TRBJ1-2; 7 bases are a match to TRBD1. V was clipped by 0 bases and J by 11 bases; unmatched bases: 16. Per germline, CDR1 SGHRS and CDR2 YFSETQ. This CDR3 is 16 amino acids long. The CDR3 loop reads CASSLGGGTAPIYYTF. The CDR3 region has the DNA TGCGCCAGCAGCTTGGGAGGCGGGACAGCTCCGATCTATTACACCTTC.

The chain is built from TRBV19 and TRBJ1-2; D may be TRBD1 (6 bases). The CDR3 has 14 residues. V lost 10 bases and J 2 bases, leaving 17 bases between the germline ends. CDR1 and CDR2 (germline): LNHDA, SQIVND (reference sequence). CDR3 region: CATSWGGRNYGYTF. CDR3 bases: TGTGCCACCTCCTGGGGGGGCCGAAACTATGGCTACACCTTC. Based on the CDR3 plus reference TRBV19 and TRBJ1-2, the full variable domain is DGGITQSPKYLFRKEGQNVTLSCEQNLNHDAMYWYRQDPGQGLRLIYYSQIVNDFQKGDIAEGYSVSREKKESFPLTVTSAQKNPTAFYLCATSWGGRNYGYTFGSGTRLTVV.

The chain joins TRBV11-3 to TRBJ2-1; TRBD2 might be the D (7 bases). Looked up from germline, CDR1 is SGHNT and CDR2 is YENEEA. V was shortened by 8 bases and J by 10 bases, with 21 bases between the two germline ends. The CDR3 is made up of 14 amino acids. CDR3 nucleotide sequence: TGTGCCAGCGCCAAGGGGGGGGCCCCTCAAGAGCAGTTCTTC. This gives the protein CASAKGGAPQEQFF.

The CDR3 is CASSGRTYYGYTF. CDR3 nucleotides: TGTGCCAGCAGTGGGAGGACGTACTATGGCTACACCTTC. The V call is TRBV25-1, the J call TRBJ1-2; D is unclear. V was clipped by 4 bases and J by 3 bases, with 9 bases between them. Germline CDR1 and CDR2: MGHDK and SYGVNS. The CDR3 is 13 amino acids.

V gene TRBV18 combines with J gene TRBJ2-1; weak D call: TRBD1 (6 bases). The CDR3 runs 14 residues. Trimming shortened V by 4 bases and J by 3 bases, and 10 bases separated the two germline ends. Germline V gene lookup returns CDR1 KGHSH and CDR2 LQKENI. For the CDR3, the DNA is TGTGCCAGCTCACGATGGACAGACTACAATGAGCAGTTCTTC. Its translation is CASSRWTDYNEQFF.

V and J are TRBV4-2 and TRBJ1-3, with a tentative D call TRBD1 (5 bases). Per germline, CDR1 LGHNA and CDR2 YNFKEQ. V gave up 6 bases and J gave up 0 bases, with 9 bases separating them. The CDR3 length is 14 residues. The DNA of the CDR3 is TGTGCCAGCAGGAAGGGGCCCTCTGGAAACACCATATATTTT. It is translated as CASRKGPSGNTIYF.

On this clone itself: This specimen includes other DNA sequences encoding the same CDR3. CDR3 nucleotide sequence: TGTGCCAGCAGCTTGAACAGGAACACTGAAGCTTTCTTT. As protein: CASSLNRNTEAFF. This chain links TRBV7-2 with TRBJ1-1, with no clear D. The ends were cut back, 3 bases at V and 1 base at J, with 6 bases in the middle. The CDR3 has 13 residues. Per germline, CDR1 SGHTA and CDR2 FQGNSA.

This sequence joins TRBV4-1 and TRBJ1-5; D not certain. CDR1 and CDR2 (germline): MGHRA, YSYEKL. V was trimmed by 0 bases and J by 7 bases, leaving 16 bases between them. CDR3 length: 16 amino acids. The CDR3 sequence: CASSQESVEMNQPQHF. In DNA form, the CDR3 reads TGCGCCAGCAGCCAAGAAAGTGTAGAAATGAACCAGCCCCAGCATTTT.

The rearrangement joins TRBV4-3 to TRBJ1-1; D not resolved. This CDR3 has 16 residues. The germline gives CDR1 LGHNA, CDR2 YSLEER. The V and J ends lost 0 bases and 1 base respectively, with 12 bases between them. The CDR3 is CASSQEPRRANTEAFF. The CDR3 DNA reads TGCGCCAGCAGCCAAGAACCACGGAGGGCGAACACTGAAGCTTTCTTT.

The chain uses TRBV11-1 and TRBJ1-1; 7 nucleotides align to TRBD1. This CDR3 region has 15 residues. CDR1 is SGHAT, CDR2 FQDESV, per germline (reference sequence). After removal of 2 bases from V and 0 bases from J, the junction contained 3 bases not matched to a gene. CDR3: CASSLIGTVNTEAFF. The CDR3 bases are TGTGCCAGCAGCTTAATTGGGACAGTGAACACTGAAGCTTTCTTT.

The J gene is TRBJ1-6, the V gene TRBV28; TRBD1 might be the D (5 bases). V was cut by 7 bases and J by 7 bases, with 17 bases left in between. Germline V lookup: CDR1 MDHEN, CDR2 SYDVKM. This CDR3 is 15 amino acids long. The CDR3 region is CASMNARGGNSPLHF. CDR3 DNA: TGTGCCAGCATGAATGCACGGGGGGGAAATTCACCCCTCCACTTT.

The chain employs TRBV19 and TRBJ1-1; D is perhaps TRBD1 (6 bases). The germline V gene encodes CDR1 LNHDA and CDR2 SQIVND (reference sequence). CDR3 length equals 15 residues. V was clipped by 3 bases and J by 0 bases, with 11 bases between them. CDR3 region: CASSIQGTMNTEAFF. CDR3 nucleotides: TGTGCCAGTAGTATCCAGGGGACAATGAACACTGAAGCTTTCTTT.

This chain uses TRBV6-5 with TRBJ2-7; the match to TRBD1 covers 7 bases. The CDR3 is 15 residues long. V lost 6 bases, J lost 0 bases, and 8 bases stayed unmatched. Germline V lookup: CDR1 MNHEY, CDR2 SVGAGI. CDR3 region: CASRQDRLSSYEQYF. CDR3 sequence (DNA): TGTGCCAGCAGACAGGACAGGCTGAGCTCCTACGAGCAGTACTTC.

The CDR3: CASSLVRGPYEQYF. In DNA form, the CDR3 reads TGTGCCAGCAGCTTGGTCCGGGGTCCCTACGAGCAGTACTTC. The chain couples TRBV7-9 to TRBJ2-7; tentative D call: TRBD2 (5 bases). With 3 bases removed from V and 2 bases from J, the gap between germline ends came to 11 bases. The CDR3 is 14 residues long. Germline V CDR1 and CDR2: SEHNR, FQNEAQ (reference sequence).

This chain links TRBV28 with TRBJ1-2; 10 nucleotides align to TRBD1. V lost 3 bases and J lost 6; bases outside the gene matches: 10. CDR1 is MDHEN, CDR2 SYDVKM, per germline. This CDR3 contains 16 residues. This CDR3 is CASSLPDRGQGNGYTF. The CDR3 DNA is TGTGCCAGCAGTTTGCCAGACAGGGGGCAAGGGAATGGCTACACCTTC.

The chain employs TRBV5-1 and TRBJ2-3, with TRBD2 matching 12 bases. In germline, CDR1 is SGHRS, CDR2 YFSETQ. This CDR3 is built from 17 residues. J lost 0 bases, V lost 5 bases, and 7 bases had no gene match. The CDR3 bases are TGCGCCAGCAGTCGGCGGACTAGCGGGGCGAGCACAGATACGCAGTATTTT. Translation gives CASSRRTSGASTDTQYF.

This rearrangement joins TRBV18 to TRBJ2-7, with D unclear. V was clipped by 3 bases and J by 3 bases, with 6 bases between them. Germline CDR1 and CDR2: KGHSH and LQKENI. The CDR3 extends over 12 amino acids. CDR3 region: CASSPNNYEQYF. In nucleotides, the CDR3 is TGTGCCAGCTCACCCAACAACTACGAGCAGTACTTC.

CDR3 coding DNA: TGCGCCAGCAGTTCACAGGGGGCTGGAAACACCATATATTTT. Protein product: CASSSQGAGNTIYF. J is TRBJ1-3 and V is TRBV10-2; TRBD1 matches 8 bases. Per germline, CDR1 WSHSY and CDR2 SAAADI. V was pared by 5 bases and J by 2 bases, with 2 bases of the junction left unmatched. The CDR3 spans 14 residues.

Comments on this clone: The junction departs from germline at one end; a sequencing error may be responsible. The V call is TRBV27, the J call TRBJ1-1; tentatively, D is TRBD1 (6 bases). The germline gives CDR1 MNHEY, CDR2 SMNVEV (reference sequence). This CDR3 contains 14 residues. The CDR3 bases are TGTGCCGGCAGGGGATACCATGAACAGGCTGAAGCTTTCTTT. It codes for CAGRGYHEQAEAFF.

J is TRBJ1-1 and V is TRBV6-6; the match to TRBD1 covers 9 bases. Germline V lookup: CDR1 MNHNY, CDR2 SVGAGI (reference sequence). The V gene end was trimmed by 4 bases and the J gene end by 6 bases; junction bases not matched to a gene: 12. This CDR3 is built from 16 residues. CDR3 sequence (DNA): TGTGCCAGCAGTTCCCTAGGGACAGGGCGATCGGCTGAAGCTTTCTTT. Protein product: CASSSLGTGRSAEAFF.

This sequence joins TRBV4-1 and TRBJ2-2, with TRBD2 matching over 7 bases. Per the germline V gene, CDR1 is MGHRA and CDR2 is YSYEKL. The CDR3 runs 15 residues. Trimming removed 3 bases from V and 4 bases from J; junction bases left unmatched: 5. CDR3 sequence (DNA): TGCGCCAGCAGCCAGGGGGGGAGGGGCACCGGGGAGCTGTTTTTT. Its translation is CASSQGGRGTGELFF.